These 11 T cell receptor beta chains were all obtained from the same sample, sequenced in a study of blood T cell repertoires in COVID-19. Sequencing used immunoSEQ multiplex PCR; TCRdb keeps in-frame clones, though not all of them. The sample has about 240,000 clones, more than 70% seen once. Sequenced sample: peripheral blood. The origin of the receptors is a man older than 75 with acute or convalescent COVID-19.

This clone was recorded only once. This chain uses TRBV21-1 with TRBJ1-3. TRBV21-1 is a pseudogene. The CDR3 is made up of 14 amino acids. The CDR3 DNA sequence: TGTGCCAGCAGCGAAGGGGGAGCTGGAAACACCATATATTTT. It specifies CASSEGGAGNTIYF.

This sequence joins TRBV27 and TRBJ1-2; tentative D call: TRBD1 (5 bases). This CDR3 comprises 14 residues. Per the germline V gene, CDR1 is MNHEY and CDR2 is SMNVEV (reference sequence). V dropped 5 bases and J dropped 8 bases, with 18 bases sitting between them. CDR3 DNA: TGTGCCAGCAGTCCCGGTAGTGGGGCTGGCGGCTACACCTTC. Translated, it gives CASSPGSGAGGYTF.

V and J are TRBV7-2 and TRBJ1-2; weak D call: TRBD1 (5 bases). CDR1 is SGHTA, CDR2 FQGNSA, per germline. This CDR3 contains 13 residues. V lost 6 bases and J lost 4, with 12 bases in between. The DNA for the CDR3 is TGTGCCAGCAGTTCGTCGGGGGGCTATGGCTACACCTTC. It specifies CASSSSGGYGYTF.

V usage is TRBV3-1 (or the pseudogene TRBV3-2) and J usage is TRBJ2-2, with D perhaps TRBD1 (6 bases). Trimming pared 4 bases from V and 6 bases from J, leaving 12 bases between. From germline, CDR1 is LGHDT and CDR2 YNNKEL (reference sequence). This CDR3 contains 14 residues. This CDR3 reads CASSRRTAAGELFF. The CDR3 bases are TGTGCCAGCAGCCGACGGACAGCCGCCGGGGAGCTGTTTTTT.

V gene TRBV2 combines with J gene TRBJ1-1; possible D gene TRBD1, 6 bases. The CDR3 is 12 residues long. V shed 5 bases and J shed 5 bases, with 9 bases lying between them. In germline, CDR1 is SNHLY, CDR2 FYNNEI. CDR3 region: CASSKQGTEAFF. DNA of the CDR3: TGTGCCAGCAGTAAACAGGGAACTGAAGCTTTCTTT.

The chain joins TRBV6-6 to TRBJ2-3, with D tentatively TRBD2 (6 bases). V shed 5 bases and J shed 2 bases, with 20 bases lying between them. Germline CDR1 and CDR2: MNHNY and SVGAGI (reference sequence). This CDR3 has 17 residues. As DNA, the CDR3 is TGTGCCAGCAGTCCACGGGGCATGGGACTCCACACAGATACGCAGTATTTT. Its protein is CASSPRGMGLHTDTQYF.

The chain is built from TRBV24-1 and TRBJ2-5, with 8 bases matching TRBD1. Losses at the gene ends were 5 bases for V and 0 bases for J; bases not matched to a gene: 4. There are 15 residues in the CDR3. Germline assignment: CDR1 KGHDR and CDR2 SFDVKD. This CDR3 is CATSGRGPYQETQYF. DNA for the CDR3: TGTGCCACCAGTGGCAGGGGGCCCTACCAAGAGACCCAGTACTTC.

The sample holds a few counts of this clone. V gene TRBV5-1 combines with J gene TRBJ2-2; D is ambiguous. V lost 6 bases and J lost 3, with 12 bases in between. Germline V gives CDR1 SGHRS, CDR2 YFSETQ. This CDR3 spans 14 amino acids. The CDR3 region has the DNA TGCGCCAGCAAGATAGTTGAGGACACCGGGGAGCTGTTTTTT. Encoded protein: CASKIVEDTGELFF.

The chain combines TRBV11-2 with TRBJ1-1; tentative D call: TRBD1 (5 bases). There are 16 residues in the CDR3. V was clipped by 4 bases and J by 5 bases, with 20 bases between them. CDR1 and CDR2 from the germline V gene are SGHAT and FQNNGV. CDR3 sequence reads: CASSSHGGGMSTEAFF. The DNA for the CDR3 is TGTGCCAGCAGCTCTCATGGGGGGGGGATGAGTACTGAAGCTTTCTTT. Variable domain in full (rest from reference TRBV11-2 and TRBJ1-1): EAGVAQSPRYKIIEKRQSVAFWCNPISGHATLYWYQQILGQGPKLLIQFQNNGVVDDSQLPKDRFSAERLKGVDSTLKIQPAKLEDSAVYLCASSSHGGGMSTEAFFGQGTRLTVV.

J is TRBJ1-4 and V is TRBV27; TRBD1 might be the D (6 bases). The CDR3 is 15 residues long. The germline V gene has CDR1 MNHEY and CDR2 SMNVEV (reference sequence). Trimming took off 4 bases at V and 8 bases at J, with 17 bases between the two ends. The CDR3 protein is CASSSEGVGGEKLFF. CDR3 bases: TGTGCCAGCAGTTCCGAGGGGGTGGGTGGGGAAAAACTGTTTTTT.

Remarks on this clone: Compared with germline, one end of the junction differs, possibly owing to a read error. J is TRBJ1-4 and V is TRBV7-9; unclear D gene. This CDR3 contains 12 residues. Germline CDR1 and CDR2: SEHNR and FQNEAQ (reference sequence). CDR3 in amino acids: CASSLAGSTILF. The CDR3 DNA is TGTGCCAGCAGCTTAGCTGGATCGACAATACTTTTT.